This T cell receptor beta chain was captured in a study of blood T cell repertoires in COVID-19. Overall study: In each case, the material was cDNA or gDNA derived from T cells, B-cell-depleted T cells, or PBMCs.

V lost 0 bases to trimming and J lost 8 bases, with 18 bases between them. The CDR3 contains 16 residues. CDR1 is SGDLS and CDR2 is YYNGEE in the germline V gene. Seattle participants joined during active infection and were tracked over time. This clone was counted between two and nine times. The assay was immunoSEQ multiplex PCR, and TCRdb's table has in-frame clones only and misses some. Counted here are over 200,000 clones, 83% occurring once; the ten biggest clones make up 0.95% to 1.5%. The origin of this receptor is a woman in her 30s with COVID-19, enrolled during active disease. The sequenced sample consisted of peripheral blood. J is TRBJ2-1 and V is TRBV9; the D gene is possibly TRBD2 (7 bases). CDR3 bases: TGTGCCAGCAGCGTAGTTCAGAGGGGGGGCCCCGATGAGCAGTTCTTC. This gives the protein CASSVVQRGGPDEQFF.